The 22 T cell receptor beta chains below were found in one sample sequenced in a study of shared clonotypes between healthy human individuals (dated by TCRdb to between 2020 and 2021). The method was the immunoSEQ multiplex PCR assay. TCRdb's version of the immuneACCESS table is confined to in-frame rearrangements and falls short of the full clone set. An unresolved V gene accounts for under half of the shortfall where checked; the remainder is of unknown origin. In all, the sample holds some 2.3 million clones, and just over 90% of those were seen once. The ten largest clones capture about 0.41% of the sample. The sample consisted of naive CD4+ T cells from PBMCs. The sample's cell subset or site label is to be understood as: CD45RA+ positively selected. These receptor sequences come from a man between 18 and 29 years old in good health. Some clones in this sample may be carry-over from other donors' samples.

V gene TRBV18 combines with J gene TRBJ2-1, with D perhaps being TRBD1 or TRBD2 (5 bases each). Germline V gene lookup returns CDR1 KGHSH and CDR2 LQKENI. This CDR3 has 14 amino acids. V dropped 0 bases and J dropped 10 bases, with 13 bases sitting between them. DNA for the CDR3: TGTGCCAGCTCACCACCTAGTATCGGGACGGAGCAGTTCTTC. It encodes CASSPPSIGTEQFF. The complete variable domain, with remaining parts taken from reference TRBV18 and TRBJ2-1, reads NAGVMQNPRHLVRRRGQEARLRCSPMKGHSHVYWYRQLPEEGLKFMVYLQKENIIDESGMPKERFSAEFPKEGPSILRIQQVVRGDSAAYFCASSPPSIGTEQFFGPGTRLTVL.

The chain uses TRBV29-1 and TRBJ1-4; no definite D call. This CDR3 spans 14 amino acids. Germline lookup yields CDR1 SQVTM and CDR2 ANQGSEA. The V end lost 5 bases, the J end lost 0 bases, and 10 bases lay between the germline ends. The CDR3 DNA reads as TGCAGCGTTATCGAGATTGCAACTAATGAAAAACTGTTTTTT. Translation gives CSVIEIATNEKLFF.

The chain has TRBV6-6 and TRBJ1-1; D unresolved. Looked up from germline, CDR1 is MNHNY and CDR2 is SVGAGI (reference sequence). This CDR3 is built from 13 residues. V lost 6 bases and J lost 0, with 8 bases in between. The CDR3 is CASSRQMNTEAFF. CDR3 bases: TGTGCCAGCAGCCGACAAATGAACACTGAAGCTTTCTTT.

The chain joins TRBV5-1 to TRBJ1-5; D ambiguous. Trimming took off 4 bases at V and 0 bases at J, with 8 bases between the two ends. Germline CDR1 SGHRS, CDR2 YFSETQ. The CDR3 is 14 residues long. CDR3 in amino acids: CASSPGLSNQPQHF. CDR3 sequence (DNA): TGCGCCAGCAGCCCAGGACTTAGCAATCAGCCCCAGCATTTT.

This chain links TRBV6-4 with TRBJ1-3; D is unresolved. Germline CDR1 is MRHNA and CDR2 is SNTAGT. V was shortened by 8 bases and J by 4 bases, with 15 bases between the two germline ends. The CDR3 contains 14 residues. The CDR3, as DNA: TGTGCCAGCGTACTCCGGTCCGTGGGAAACACCATATATTTT. Encoded protein: CASVLRSVGNTIYF.

The V and J genes are TRBV7-2 and TRBJ2-7; D is ambiguous. This CDR3 has 13 amino acids. Germline values: CDR1 SGHTA, CDR2 FQGNSA. Trimming shortened V by 2 bases and J by 1 base, and 6 bases separated the two germline ends. The CDR3 loop is CASSLYASYEQYF. In nucleotides, the CDR3 is TGTGCCAGCAGCTTATACGCTTCCTACGAGCAGTACTTC.

This chain connects TRBV9 to TRBJ1-3; 7 nucleotides agree with TRBD1. CDR3 length equals 16 residues. The V and J ends lost 3 bases and 0 bases, in that order; junction bases with no gene match: 6. The germline CDR1 and CDR2 sequences are SGDLS and YYNGEE. Written as DNA, the CDR3 is TGTGCCAGCAGCGCGACAGGGTTGAGCTCTGGAAACACCATATATTTT. This translates into CASSATGLSSGNTIYF.

The J gene is TRBJ1-4, the V gene TRBV10-3, with a weak D call TRBD1 (5 bases). The CDR3 contains 15 residues. V was trimmed by 2 bases and J by 5 bases, leaving 12 bases between them. Looked up from germline, CDR1 is ENHRY and CDR2 is SYGVKD. As DNA, the CDR3 is TGTGCCATCAGTGAGGGCGGGGCCCAAAATGAAAAACTGTTTTTT. This gives the protein CAISEGGAQNEKLFF.

The chain couples TRBV15 to TRBJ2-7; TRBD2 agrees at 12 bases. Germline lookup yields CDR1 LNHNV and CDR2 YYDKDF (reference sequence). There are 19 residues in the CDR3. J was trimmed by 1 base and V by 2 bases; bases with no gene match: 12. The CDR3 nucleotides read TGTGCCACCAGCAGACCTACCGGGACTAGCGGGTACATTTCCTACGAGCAGTACTTC. Amino acids: CATSRPTGTSGYISYEQYF.

The table lists this clone with a few counts. Other DNA sequences in the sample encode the same CDR3. The chain has TRBV28 and TRBJ1-5, with D possibly being TRBD1 (5 bases). Germline CDR1 and CDR2: MDHEN and SYDVKM. V shed 7 bases and J shed 4 bases, with 8 bases lying between them. The length of the CDR3 is 12 residues. The CDR3 is CASIRGNQPQHF. DNA for the CDR3: TGTGCCAGCATAAGGGGAAATCAGCCCCAGCATTTT.

With regard to this clone: The same CDR3 can be traced to other DNA sequences in this sample. The chain couples TRBV5-1 to TRBJ2-3, with no clear D. CDR1 is SGHRS and CDR2 is YFSETQ in the germline V gene. This CDR3 comprises 14 residues. V gave up 2 bases and J gave up 5 bases, with 12 bases separating them. CDR3 sequence reads: CASSLRTSGDTQYF. As DNA, the CDR3 is TGCGCCAGCAGCTTACGGACGTCTGGAGATACGCAGTATTTT.

The gene calls are TRBV28 and TRBJ2-1; D is unclear. CDR3 length: 18 amino acids. Between the trimmed V and J ends, which lost 1 base and 0 bases, there was a span of 16 bases. Germline V CDR1 and CDR2: MDHEN, SYDVKM. CDR3 loop: CASSLLPSGGSSYNEQFF. CDR3 in DNA: TGTGCCAGCAGTTTATTACCCTCGGGCGGAAGCTCCTACAATGAGCAGTTCTTC.

As for this clone: The same CDR3 is also encoded by other DNA sequences in this sample. The chain carries TRBV5-4 and TRBJ1-2; a weak D match, TRBD1 (6 bases). Germline CDR1 reads SGHNT; CDR2 reads YYREEE (reference sequence). Trimming shortened V by 1 base and J by 5 bases, and 9 bases separated the two germline ends. The CDR3 loop spans 13 amino acids. DNA for the CDR3: TGTGCCAGCAGCTTGCAGGGGAGGTATGGCTACACCTTC. This encodes CASSLQGRYGYTF.

The chain has TRBV9 and TRBJ2-7; D may be TRBD1 (6 bases). Trimming removed 1 base from V and 2 bases from J, with 10 bases in between. Germline CDR1 SGDLS, CDR2 YYNGEE. This CDR3 has 14 residues. The CDR3 region has the DNA TGTGCCAGCAGCGTACAAGGGGGACCCTACGAGCAGTACTTC. It yields the protein CASSVQGGPYEQYF.

This chain joins TRBV6-6 and TRBJ1-1, with D possibly matching TRBD1 (6 bases). The CDR3 consists of 14 residues. CDR1 MNHNY and CDR2 SVGAGI come from the germline V gene (reference sequence). V lost 8 bases, J lost 0 bases, and 13 bases lay in between. In DNA, the CDR3 is TGTGCCAGCCCGGGGGCAGGGCTGAACACTGAAGCTTTCTTT. It yields the protein CASPGAGLNTEAFF.

The chain employs TRBV5-1 and TRBJ1-5; D gene ambiguous. The CDR3 contains 18 residues. The V and J ends lost 4 bases and 2 bases respectively, with 22 bases between them. Germline loops: CDR1 SGHRS, CDR2 YFSETQ. The CDR3 is CASSPGSGTAGGNQPQHF. In nucleotides, the CDR3 is TGCGCCAGCAGCCCTGGTTCGGGCACCGCTGGTGGCAATCAGCCCCAGCATTTT. Drawing the rest from reference TRBV5-1 and TRBJ1-5, the complete variable domain is KAGVTQTPRYLIKTRGQQVTLSCSPISGHRSVSWYQQTPGQGLQFLFEYFSETQRNKGNFPGRFSGRQFSNSRSEMNVSTLELGDSALYLCASSPGSGTAGGNQPQHFGDGTRLSIL.

The gene calls are TRBV5-6 and TRBJ2-7, with TRBD2 matching over 14 bases. From germline, CDR1 is SGHDT and CDR2 YYEEEE. The CDR3 runs to 18 residues. Trimming removed 4 bases from V and 3 bases from J; junction bases left unmatched: 12. The CDR3 DNA sequence: TGTGCCAGCAGCACCGGACTAGCGGGAGGACGACATCGCTACGAGCAGTACTTC. Translating gives CASSTGLAGGRHRYEQYF.

V usage is TRBV6-1 and J usage is TRBJ2-7, with D uncertain. This CDR3 has 13 residues. Trimming pared 3 bases from V and 3 bases from J, leaving 9 bases between. Germline assignment: CDR1 MNHNS and CDR2 SASEGT. The CDR3 DNA is TGTGCCAGCAGTGATTCTGGGGTCTACGAGCAGTACTTC. Translated: CASSDSGVYEQYF.

The chain uses TRBV7-2 and TRBJ1-5, with D tentatively TRBD1 (5 bases). The germline gives CDR1 SGHTA, CDR2 FQGNSA. Trimming took 1 base from V and 0 from J, leaving 19 bases between them. CDR3 length: 19 amino acids. As DNA, the CDR3 is TGTGCCAGCAGCTTAGGTGGGGACCGATTACCCTATAGCAATCAGCCCCAGCATTTT. This translates into CASSLGGDRLPYSNQPQHF.

The chain employs TRBV28 and TRBJ2-7, with D hard to call. Germline values: CDR1 MDHEN, CDR2 SYDVKM. The CDR3 is 13 residues long. V shed 4 bases and J shed 2 bases, with 9 bases lying between them. The CDR3 coding sequence is TGTGCCAGCAGTTCTCGGCCCCCCTACGAGCAGTACTTC. This sequence encodes CASSSRPPYEQYF.

V is TRBV14 and J is TRBJ2-7; D is perhaps TRBD1 or TRBD2 (5 bases each). Germline-derived CDR1 and CDR2 are SGHDN and FVKESK. CDR3 length: 17 amino acids. Trimming shortened V by 4 bases and J by 0 bases, and 19 bases separated the two germline ends. The CDR3 nucleotides read TGTGCCAGCAGCCCCCCTCGTGGGGCAGGGACCTCCTACGAGCAGTACTTC. This encodes CASSPPRGAGTSYEQYF.

The J gene is TRBJ1-1, the V gene TRBV28; tentative D call: TRBD1 (5 bases). The V gene lost 3 bases and the J gene lost 4 bases, with 15 bases spanning the gap. The CDR3 consists of 15 residues. In germline, CDR1 is MDHEN, CDR2 SYDVKM. DNA for the CDR3: TGTGCCAGCAGTTTTCTCCTTGGCGGGGGCACTGAAGCTTTCTTT. This gives the protein CASSFLLGGGTEAFF.